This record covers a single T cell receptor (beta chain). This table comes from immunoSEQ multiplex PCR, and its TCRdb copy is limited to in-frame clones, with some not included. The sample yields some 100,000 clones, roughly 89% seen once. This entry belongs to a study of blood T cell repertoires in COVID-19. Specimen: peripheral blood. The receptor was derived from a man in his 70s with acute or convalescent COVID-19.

CDR3 DNA sequence: TGTGCCAGCAGCAAAGCAGCGAACGGAGATGAAAAACTGTTTTTT. Translating gives CASSKAANGDEKLFF. This rearrangement joins TRBV21-1 to TRBJ1-4. TRBV21-1 is deemed a pseudogene. This CDR3 comprises 15 residues.